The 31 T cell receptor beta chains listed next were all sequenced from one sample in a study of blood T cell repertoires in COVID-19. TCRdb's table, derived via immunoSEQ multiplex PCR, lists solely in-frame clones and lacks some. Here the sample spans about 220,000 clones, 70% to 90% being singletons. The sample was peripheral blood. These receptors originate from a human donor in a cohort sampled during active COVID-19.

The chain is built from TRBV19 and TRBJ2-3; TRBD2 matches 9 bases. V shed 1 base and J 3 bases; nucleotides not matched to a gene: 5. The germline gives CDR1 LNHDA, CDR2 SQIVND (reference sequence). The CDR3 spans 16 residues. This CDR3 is CASSIGASGITDTQYF. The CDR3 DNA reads TGTGCCAGTAGTATAGGGGCTAGCGGGATAACAGATACGCAGTATTTT.

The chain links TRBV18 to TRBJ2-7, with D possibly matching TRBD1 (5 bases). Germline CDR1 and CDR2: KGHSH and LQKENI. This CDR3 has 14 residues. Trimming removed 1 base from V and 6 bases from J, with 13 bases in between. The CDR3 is CASSPQGRFGEQYF. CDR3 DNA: TGTGCCAGCTCACCACAGGGGCGGTTCGGCGAGCAGTACTTC. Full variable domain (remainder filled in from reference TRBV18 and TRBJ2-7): NAGVMQNPRHLVRRRGQEARLRCSPMKGHSHVYWYRQLPEEGLKFMVYLQKENIIDESGMPKERFSAEFPKEGPSILRIQQVVRGDSAAYFCASSPQGRFGEQYFGPGTRLTVT.

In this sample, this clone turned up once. CDR3 amino acids: CASSLLAGETDTQYF. In nucleotides, the CDR3 is TGTGCCAGCAGCTTACTGGCGGGAGAGACAGATACGCAGTATTTT. V gene TRBV7-2 combines with J gene TRBJ2-3, with 7 bases identical to TRBD2. Germline V gene data show CDR1 as SGHTA and CDR2 as FQGNSA. The junction had 5 bases not matched to a gene; V was cut back by 2 bases and J by 3 bases. The CDR3 has 15 amino acids.

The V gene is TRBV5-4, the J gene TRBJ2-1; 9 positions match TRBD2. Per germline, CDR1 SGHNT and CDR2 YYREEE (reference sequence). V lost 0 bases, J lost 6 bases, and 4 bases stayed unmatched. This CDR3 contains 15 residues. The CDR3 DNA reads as TGTGCCAGCAGCTTGGAGACTAGCGGAGTCAATGAGCAGTTCTTC. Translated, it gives CASSLETSGVNEQFF.

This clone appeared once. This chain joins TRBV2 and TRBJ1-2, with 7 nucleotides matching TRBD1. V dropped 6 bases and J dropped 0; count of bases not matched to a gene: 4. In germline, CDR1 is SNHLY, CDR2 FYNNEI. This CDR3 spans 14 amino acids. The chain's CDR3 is CASRGDSANYGYTF. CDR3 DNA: TGTGCCAGCAGGGGGGACAGCGCTAACTATGGCTACACCTTC.

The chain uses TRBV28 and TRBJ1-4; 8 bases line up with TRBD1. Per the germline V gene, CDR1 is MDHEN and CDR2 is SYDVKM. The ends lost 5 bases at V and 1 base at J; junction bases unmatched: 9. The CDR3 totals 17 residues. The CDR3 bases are TGTGCCAGCAGTCCGGGGGGCAGGGGGCGAACTAATGAAAAACTGTTTTTT. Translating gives CASSPGGRGRTNEKLFF.

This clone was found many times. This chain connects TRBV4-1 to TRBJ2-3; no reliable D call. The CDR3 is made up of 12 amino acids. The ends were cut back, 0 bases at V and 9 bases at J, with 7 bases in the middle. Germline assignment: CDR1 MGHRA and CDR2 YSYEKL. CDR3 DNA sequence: TGCGCCAGCAGCCAAGATTGGGCCACGCAGTATTTT. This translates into CASSQDWATQYF.

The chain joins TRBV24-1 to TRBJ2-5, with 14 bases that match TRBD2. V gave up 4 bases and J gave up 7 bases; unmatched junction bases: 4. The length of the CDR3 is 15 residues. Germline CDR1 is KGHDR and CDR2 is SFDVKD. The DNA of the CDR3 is TGTGCCACCAGTGACGTGACTAGCGGGAGGGGGACCCAGTACTTC. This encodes CATSDVTSGRGTQYF.

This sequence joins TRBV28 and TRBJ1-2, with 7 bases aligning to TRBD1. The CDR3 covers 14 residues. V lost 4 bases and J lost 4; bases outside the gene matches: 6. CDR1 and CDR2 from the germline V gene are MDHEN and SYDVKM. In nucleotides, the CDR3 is TGTGCCAGCAGTTCTTCCGGGACAGCCTATGGCTACACCTTC. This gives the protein CASSSSGTAYGYTF.

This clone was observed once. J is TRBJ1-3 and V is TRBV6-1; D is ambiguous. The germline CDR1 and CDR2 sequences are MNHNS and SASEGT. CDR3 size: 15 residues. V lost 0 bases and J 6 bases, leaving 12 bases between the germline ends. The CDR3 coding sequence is TGTGCCAGCAGTGAAGCGGCAGCTAGCAAAAACACCATATATTTT. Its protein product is CASSEAAASKNTIYF.

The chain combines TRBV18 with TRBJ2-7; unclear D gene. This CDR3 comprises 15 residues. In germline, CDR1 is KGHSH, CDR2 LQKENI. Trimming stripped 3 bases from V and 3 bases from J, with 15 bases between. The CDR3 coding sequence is TGTGCCAGCTCACCCAAGAACGCAGGATTCTACGAGCAGTACTTC. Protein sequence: CASSPKNAGFYEQYF.

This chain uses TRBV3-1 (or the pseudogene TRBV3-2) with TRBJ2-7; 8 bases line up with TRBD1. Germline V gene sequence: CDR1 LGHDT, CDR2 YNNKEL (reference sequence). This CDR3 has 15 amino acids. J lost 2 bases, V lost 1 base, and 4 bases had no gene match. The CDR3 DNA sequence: TGTGCCAGCAGCCAAGGGCAGGGGGCGGCCTACGAGCAGTACTTC. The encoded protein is CASSQGQGAAYEQYF.

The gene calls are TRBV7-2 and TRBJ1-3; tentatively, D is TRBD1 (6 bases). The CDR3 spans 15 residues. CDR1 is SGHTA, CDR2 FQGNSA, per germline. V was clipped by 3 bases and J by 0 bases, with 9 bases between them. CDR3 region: CASSFAGVSGNTIYF. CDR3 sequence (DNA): TGTGCCAGCAGCTTTGCAGGGGTCTCTGGAAACACCATATATTTT.

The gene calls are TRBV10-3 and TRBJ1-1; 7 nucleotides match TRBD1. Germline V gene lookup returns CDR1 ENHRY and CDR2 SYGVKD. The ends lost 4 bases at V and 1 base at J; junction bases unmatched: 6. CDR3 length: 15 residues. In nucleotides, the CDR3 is TGTGCCATCAGTGGGACAGGACGGACGAACACTGAAGCTTTCTTT. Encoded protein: CAISGTGRTNTEAFF.

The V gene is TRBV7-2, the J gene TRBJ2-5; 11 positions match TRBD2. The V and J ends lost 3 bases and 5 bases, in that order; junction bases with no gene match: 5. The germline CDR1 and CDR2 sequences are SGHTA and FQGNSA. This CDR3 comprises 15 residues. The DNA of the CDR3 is TGTGCCAGCAGCTTCACTAGCGGGAGCCTGGAGACCCAGTACTTC. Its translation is CASSFTSGSLETQYF.

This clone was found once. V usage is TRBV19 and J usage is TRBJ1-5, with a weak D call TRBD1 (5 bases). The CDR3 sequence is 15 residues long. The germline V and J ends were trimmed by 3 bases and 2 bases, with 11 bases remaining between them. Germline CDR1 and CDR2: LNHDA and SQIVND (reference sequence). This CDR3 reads CASSMQGGRNQPQHF. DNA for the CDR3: TGTGCCAGTAGTATGCAGGGTGGGCGCAATCAGCCCCAGCATTTT.

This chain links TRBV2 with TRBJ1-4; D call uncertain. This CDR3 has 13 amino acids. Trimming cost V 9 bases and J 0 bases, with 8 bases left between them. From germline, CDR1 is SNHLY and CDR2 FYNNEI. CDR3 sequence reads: CARADSTNEKLFF. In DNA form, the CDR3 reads TGTGCCAGAGCGGACTCAACTAATGAAAAACTGTTTTTT.

CDR3 region: CASSQGAVQGTEAFF. Written as DNA, the CDR3 is TGTGCCAGCAGCCAGGGGGCGGTCCAGGGCACTGAAGCTTTCTTT. This rearrangement joins TRBV9 to TRBJ1-1; 8 bases are a match to TRBD1. Germline-derived CDR1 and CDR2 are SGDLS and YYNGEE. This CDR3 comprises 15 residues. V lost 4 bases, J lost 4 bases, and 9 bases stayed unmatched. The full variable domain, rest sourced from reference TRBV9 and TRBJ1-1, is DSGVTQTPKHLITATGQRVTLRCSPRSGDLSVYWYQQSLDQGLQFLIQYYNGEERAKGNILERFSAQQFPDLHSELNLSSLELGDSALYFCASSQGAVQGTEAFFGQGTRLTVV.

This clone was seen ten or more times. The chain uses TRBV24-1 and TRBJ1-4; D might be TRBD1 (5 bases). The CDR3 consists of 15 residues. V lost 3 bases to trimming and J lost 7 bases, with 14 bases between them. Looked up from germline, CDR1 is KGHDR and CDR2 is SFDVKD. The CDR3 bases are TGTGCCACCAGTGATGGTGGGGGGTTTGGTGAAAAACTGTTTTTT. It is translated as CATSDGGGFGEKLFF.

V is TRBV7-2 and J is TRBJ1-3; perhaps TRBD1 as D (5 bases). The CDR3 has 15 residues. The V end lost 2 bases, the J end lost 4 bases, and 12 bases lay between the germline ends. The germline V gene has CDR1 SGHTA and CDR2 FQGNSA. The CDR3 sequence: CASSLRTGGGNTIYF. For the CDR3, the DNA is TGTGCCAGCAGCTTACGGACGGGGGGAGGAAACACCATATATTTT.

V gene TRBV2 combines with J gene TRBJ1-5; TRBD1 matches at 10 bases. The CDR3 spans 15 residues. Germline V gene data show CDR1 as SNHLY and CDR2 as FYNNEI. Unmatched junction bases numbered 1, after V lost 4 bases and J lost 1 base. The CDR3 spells CASSGQGASNQPQHF. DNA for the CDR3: TGTGCCAGCAGTGGACAGGGGGCCAGCAATCAGCCCCAGCATTTT.

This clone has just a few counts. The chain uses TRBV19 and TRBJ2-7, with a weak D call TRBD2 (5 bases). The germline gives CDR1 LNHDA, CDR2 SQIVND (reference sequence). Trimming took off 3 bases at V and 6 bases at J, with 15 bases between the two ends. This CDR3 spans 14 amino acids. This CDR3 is CASSIRPAGVEQYF. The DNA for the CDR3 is TGTGCCAGTAGTATCCGACCCGCCGGGGTCGAGCAGTACTTC.

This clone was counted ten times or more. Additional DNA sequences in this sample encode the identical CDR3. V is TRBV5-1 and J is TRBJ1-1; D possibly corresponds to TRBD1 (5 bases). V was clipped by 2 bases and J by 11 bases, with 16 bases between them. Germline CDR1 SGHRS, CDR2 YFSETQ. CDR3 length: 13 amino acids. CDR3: CASSLWTGRGAFF. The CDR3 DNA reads TGCGCCAGCAGCTTATGGACGGGTCGGGGGGCTTTCTTT.

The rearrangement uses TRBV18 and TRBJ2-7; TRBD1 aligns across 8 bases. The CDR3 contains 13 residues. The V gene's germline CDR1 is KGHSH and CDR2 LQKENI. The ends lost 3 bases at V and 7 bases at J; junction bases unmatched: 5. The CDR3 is CASSPRTGMEQYF. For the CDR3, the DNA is TGTGCCAGCTCACCCAGGACAGGGATGGAGCAGTACTTC.

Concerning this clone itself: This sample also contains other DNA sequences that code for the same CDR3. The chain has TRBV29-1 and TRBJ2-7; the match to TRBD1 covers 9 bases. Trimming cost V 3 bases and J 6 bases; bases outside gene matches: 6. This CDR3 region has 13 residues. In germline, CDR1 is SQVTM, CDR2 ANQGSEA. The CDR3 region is CSVEGQGAAEQYF. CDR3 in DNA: TGCAGCGTTGAGGGACAGGGCGCCGCCGAGCAGTACTTC.

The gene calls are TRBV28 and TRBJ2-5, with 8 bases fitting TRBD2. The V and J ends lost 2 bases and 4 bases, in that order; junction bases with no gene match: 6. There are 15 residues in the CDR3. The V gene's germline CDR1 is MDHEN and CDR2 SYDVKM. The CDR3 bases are TGTGCCAGCAGTTTACCCCCGGGGGGGGTAGAGACCCAGTACTTC. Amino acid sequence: CASSLPPGGVETQYF.

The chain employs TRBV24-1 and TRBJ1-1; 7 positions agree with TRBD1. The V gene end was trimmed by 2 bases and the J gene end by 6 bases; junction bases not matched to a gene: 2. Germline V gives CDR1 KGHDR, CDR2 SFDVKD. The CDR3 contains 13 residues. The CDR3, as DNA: TGTGCCACCAGTGATTCTACAGGGGCTGAAGCTTTCTTT. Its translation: CATSDSTGAEAFF.

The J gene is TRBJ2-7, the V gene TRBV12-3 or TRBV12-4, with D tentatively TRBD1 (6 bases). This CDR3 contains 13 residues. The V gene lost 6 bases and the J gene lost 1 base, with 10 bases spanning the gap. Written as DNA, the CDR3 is TGTGCCAGCAGGGCAGGGGCATCCTACGAGCAGTACTTC. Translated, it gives CASRAGASYEQYF.

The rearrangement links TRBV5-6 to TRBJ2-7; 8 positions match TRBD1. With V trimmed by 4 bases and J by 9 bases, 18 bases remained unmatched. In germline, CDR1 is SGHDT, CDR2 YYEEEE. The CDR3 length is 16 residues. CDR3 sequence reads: CASSTRGGQAFSVQYF. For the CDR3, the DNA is TGTGCCAGCAGCACTAGAGGGGGACAGGCTTTTTCGGTGCAGTACTTC.

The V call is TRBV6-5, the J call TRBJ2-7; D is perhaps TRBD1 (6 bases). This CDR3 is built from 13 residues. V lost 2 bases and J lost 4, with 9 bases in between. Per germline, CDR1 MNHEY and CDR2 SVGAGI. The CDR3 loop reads CASSYPDSYEQYF. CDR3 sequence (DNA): TGTGCCAGCAGTTACCCGGACAGTTACGAGCAGTACTTC.

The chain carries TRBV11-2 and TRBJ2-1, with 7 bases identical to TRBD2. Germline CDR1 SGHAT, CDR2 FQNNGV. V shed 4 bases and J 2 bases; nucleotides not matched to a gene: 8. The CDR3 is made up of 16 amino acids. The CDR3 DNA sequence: TGTGCCAGCAGCTCAGACCTAGCGGAAACCTACAATGAGCAGTTCTTC. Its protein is CASSSDLAETYNEQFF.